The 26 T cell receptor beta chains presented below share a single source sample, sequenced in a study of blood T cell repertoires in COVID-19. The method was immunoSEQ multiplex PCR; TCRdb's version includes in-frame clones alone and lacks a portion of them. The repertoire holds some 150,000 clones, with about 86% as singletons. What was sequenced was peripheral blood. These receptors originate from a woman in her sixties or seventies with acute or convalescent COVID-19.

The V call is TRBV28, the J call TRBJ2-7, with 7 bases aligning to TRBD2. The CDR3 is 15 amino acids. Germline CDR1 MDHEN, CDR2 SYDVKM. The junction had 5 bases not matched to a gene; V was cut back by 2 bases and J by 1 base. CDR3 loop: CASSLGGRGSYEQYF. As DNA, the CDR3 is TGTGCCAGCAGTTTAGGTGGGAGGGGATCCTACGAGCAGTACTTC.

The chain combines TRBV5-1 with TRBJ2-2, with 9 nucleotides matching TRBD1. After removal of 4 bases from V and 4 bases from J, the junction contained 5 bases not matched to a gene. The CDR3 is made up of 15 amino acids. CDR1 is SGHRS and CDR2 is YFSETQ in the germline V gene. This CDR3 reads CASSAGTGFTGELFF. The CDR3 DNA is TGCGCCAGCAGCGCCGGGACAGGGTTCACCGGGGAGCTGTTTTTT.

This clone was seen a handful of times. The rearrangement links TRBV11-3 to TRBJ2-1; 9 bases line up with TRBD1. This CDR3 contains 16 residues. Germline V gene data show CDR1 as SGHNT and CDR2 as YENEEA. V was clipped by 5 bases and J by 3 bases; unmatched bases: 8. In nucleotides, the CDR3 is TGTGCCAGCAGCCGCCCAGGGACAGGGTTCTACAATGAGCAGTTCTTC. The encoded protein is CASSRPGTGFYNEQFF. The full variable domain, its missing parts supplied by reference TRBV11-3 and TRBJ2-1, is EAGVVQSPRYKIIEKKQPVAFWCNPISGHNTLYWYLQNLGQGPELLIRYENEEAVDDSQLPKDRFSAERLKGVDSTLKIQPAELGDSAVYLCASSRPGTGFYNEQFFGPGTRLTVL.

V gene TRBV2 combines with J gene TRBJ1-1, with 8 bases identical to TRBD1. Trimming at V came to 8 bases and at J to 10 bases, leaving 6 bases not matched to a gene. Germline lookup yields CDR1 SNHLY and CDR2 FYNNEI. There are 11 residues in the CDR3. CDR3 nucleotide sequence: TGTGCCAGCCAGGGGACAGGAGGAGCTTTCTTT. It codes for CASQGTGGAFF.

The chain recombines TRBV5-1 with TRBJ1-2, with 8 bases matching TRBD1. Trimming took 0 bases from V and 6 from J; bases not matched to a gene: 7. CDR1 and CDR2 from the germline V gene are SGHRS and YFSETQ. The CDR3 is made up of 15 amino acids. In DNA, the CDR3 is TGCGCCAGCAGCTTGGTCCAGGGGGCGCAGAATGGCTACACCTTC. It encodes CASSLVQGAQNGYTF.

The chain uses TRBV7-8 and TRBJ2-3; D ambiguous. Germline V gene lookup returns CDR1 SGHVS and CDR2 FQNEAQ. The germline V and J ends were trimmed by 0 bases and 6 bases, with 7 bases remaining between them. This CDR3 contains 13 residues. The CDR3 DNA reads as TGTGCCAGCAGCTTAGCGAGGCGGGATACGCAGTATTTT. Encoded protein: CASSLARRDTQYF.

The rearrangement joins TRBV6-5 to TRBJ1-4, with D possibly matching TRBD1 (5 bases). CDR1 and CDR2 (germline): MNHEY, SVGAGI. The V gene lost 2 bases and the J gene lost 4 bases, with 11 bases spanning the gap. The CDR3 extends over 15 amino acids. CDR3 bases: TGTGCCAGCAGTTACCCGACAGCCCTTAATGAAAAACTGTTTTTT. It is translated as CASSYPTALNEKLFF.

The chain uses TRBV28 and TRBJ1-2; D ambiguous. CDR3 size: 13 residues. The germline CDR1 and CDR2 sequences are MDHEN and SYDVKM. V lost 4 bases, J lost 8 bases, and 14 bases lay in between. The CDR3 DNA reads TGTGCCAGCAGTTGCAGGAAGTGTTGGGGCTACACCTTC. Protein: CASSCRKCWGYTF.

V is TRBV28 and J is TRBJ1-4, with D possibly being TRBD1 (6 bases). The V end was cut by 4 bases, the J end by 7 bases, with 16 bases between. CDR3 length: 15 amino acids. Germline V gene sequence: CDR1 MDHEN, CDR2 SYDVKM. The CDR3 protein is CASSSPGAGGEKLFF. In DNA form, the CDR3 reads TGTGCCAGCAGTTCCCCAGGGGCTGGGGGTGAAAAACTGTTTTTT.

The chain carries TRBV29-1 and TRBJ1-4; 9 nucleotides line up with TRBD1. The junction had 13 bases not matched to a gene; V was cut back by 6 bases and J by 8 bases. The CDR3 loop spans 15 amino acids. CDR1 is SQVTM, CDR2 ANQGSEA, per germline. CDR3 amino acids: CSVGPSGTGTEKLFF. For the CDR3, the DNA is TGCAGCGTCGGACCTTCGGGGACAGGGACCGAAAAACTGTTTTTT.

There are a few counts of this clone. The V call is TRBV5-1, the J call TRBJ2-7; possible D gene TRBD1, 5 bases. The CDR3 length is 14 residues. V lost 3 bases, J lost 1 base, and 11 bases lay in between. The V gene's germline CDR1 is SGHRS and CDR2 YFSETQ. CDR3 bases: TGCGCCAGCAGCTCTACGACAGCATCCTACGAGCAGTACTTC. This encodes CASSSTTASYEQYF.

This chain connects TRBV4-3 to TRBJ1-5, with TRBD1 matching 10 bases. Per germline, CDR1 LGHNA and CDR2 YSLEER. Germline trimming cut 4 bases from V and 6 bases from J; bases unmatched to any gene: 3. The CDR3 consists of 14 residues. As DNA, the CDR3 is TGCGCCAGCAGCCCCGGGACAGGGGCTCAGCCCCAGCATTTT. Translating it yields CASSPGTGAQPQHF.

V and J are TRBV28 and TRBJ2-3; 13 bases are shared with TRBD2. V shed 6 bases and J 3 bases; nucleotides not matched to a gene: 6. The CDR3 runs 16 residues. The germline CDR1 and CDR2 sequences are MDHEN and SYDVKM. The CDR3 spells CASRTGLAGPTDTQYF. The CDR3 nucleotides are TGTGCCAGCAGGACGGGACTAGCGGGACCTACAGATACGCAGTATTTT.

In DNA, the CDR3 is TGTGCCAGTACGAATCCGGGATCTTATGGCTACACCTTC. This gives the protein CASTNPGSYGYTF. V is TRBV19 and J is TRBJ1-2; D not certain. Germline V lookup: CDR1 LNHDA, CDR2 SQIVND (reference sequence). CDR3 length: 13 residues. The V end was cut by 7 bases, the J end by 5 bases, with 14 bases between.

The chain has TRBV7-9 and TRBJ1-4; 8 bases are shared with TRBD1. The CDR3 totals 16 residues. CDR1 is SEHNR and CDR2 is FQNEAQ in the germline V gene (reference sequence). Trimming removed 5 bases from V and 4 bases from J; junction bases left unmatched: 9. CDR3 nucleotides: TGTGCCAGCAGCCCGGACAGGGCCGCGGTTAATGAAAAACTGTTTTTT. Translated, it gives CASSPDRAAVNEKLFF. Looking up the rest from reference TRBV7-9 and TRBJ1-4 gives the full variable domain: DTGVSQNPRHKITKRGQNVTFRCDPISEHNRLYWYRQTLGQGPEFLTYFQNEAQLEKSRLLSDRFSAERPKGSFSTLEIQRTEQGDSAMYLCASSPDRAAVNEKLFFGSGTQLSVL.

The CDR3 is CASSPTPGQGYNEQFF. In DNA form, the CDR3 reads TGCGCCAGCAGCCCAACCCCGGGACAGGGCTACAATGAGCAGTTCTTC. The V and J genes are TRBV5-1 and TRBJ2-1, with 9 bases aligning to TRBD1. J was trimmed by 3 bases and V by 4 bases; bases with no gene match: 8. The CDR3 length is 16 residues. Looked up from germline, CDR1 is SGHRS and CDR2 is YFSETQ. Supplemented by reference TRBV5-1 and TRBJ2-1, the full variable domain reads KAGVTQTPRYLIKTRGQQVTLSCSPISGHRSVSWYQQTPGQGLQFLFEYFSETQRNKGNFPGRFSGRQFSNSRSEMNVSTLELGDSALYLCASSPTPGQGYNEQFFGPGTRLTVL.

The V gene is TRBV28, the J gene TRBJ2-1; 9 nucleotides line up with TRBD1. The CDR3 loop spans 16 amino acids. The V segment lost 6 bases and the J segment 4 bases; nucleotides outside the gene matches: 10. Germline V lookup: CDR1 MDHEN, CDR2 SYDVKM. Written as DNA, the CDR3 is TGTGCCAGCAGCACCCTAGGGACAGGGCAGTACAATGAGCAGTTCTTC. This codes for CASSTLGTGQYNEQFF.

This rearrangement joins TRBV11-2 to TRBJ2-1; TRBD2 matches 8 bases. The germline gives CDR1 SGHAT, CDR2 FQNNGV. This CDR3 has 15 amino acids. The V gene end was trimmed by 5 bases and the J gene end by 5 bases; junction bases not matched to a gene: 8. The DNA for the CDR3 is TGTGCCAGCAGCCCTCAGCGGGGGCTCGACAATGAGCAGTTCTTC. It encodes CASSPQRGLDNEQFF.

This clone was seen only a few times. V usage is TRBV5-4 and J usage is TRBJ1-2, with D possibly TRBD1 on 5 matching bases. CDR1 is SGHNT and CDR2 is YYREEE in the germline V gene (reference sequence). The V end lost 5 bases, the J end lost 0 bases, and 20 bases lay between the germline ends. The CDR3 runs to 17 residues. The CDR3 here is CASSLIRAGLANYGYTF. CDR3 DNA sequence: TGTGCCAGCAGTTTGATAAGAGCAGGGTTAGCTAACTATGGCTACACCTTC. Full variable domain (outside the CDR3, taken from reference TRBV5-4 and TRBJ1-2): ETGVTQSPTHLIKTRGQQVTLRCSSQSGHNTVSWYQQALGQGPQFIFQYYREEENGRGNFPPRFSGLQFPNYSSELNVNALELDDSALYLCASSLIRAGLANYGYTFGSGTRLTVV.

The chain is built from TRBV4-3 and TRBJ2-5, with 8 bases aligning to TRBD1. The CDR3 length is 17 residues. V lost 4 bases and J lost 5; bases outside the gene matches: 15. The germline V gene encodes CDR1 LGHNA and CDR2 YSLEER. The CDR3 sequence is CASSLGGRDRSYETQYF. The CDR3 DNA sequence: TGCGCCAGCAGCCTGGGAGGACGGGACAGGTCCTACGAGACCCAGTACTTC.

The V call is TRBV10-3, the J call TRBJ2-7; TRBD1 matches 9 bases. Per germline, CDR1 ENHRY and CDR2 SYGVKD. The CDR3 is made up of 15 amino acids. The junction had 7 bases not matched to a gene; V was cut back by 6 bases and J by 1 base. CDR3 DNA sequence: TGTGCCATCAGCGAGGGACAGGGAAAATCCTACGAGCAGTACTTC. Residues: CAISEGQGKSYEQYF.

V usage is TRBV5-4 and J usage is TRBJ2-6; 11 bases fit TRBD1. After removal of 3 bases from V and 1 base from J, the junction contained 6 bases not matched to a gene. The CDR3 is 18 amino acids. The germline gives CDR1 SGHNT, CDR2 YYREEE (reference sequence). The DNA of the CDR3 is TGTGCCAGCAGCTCCGCCGGGACAGGGGGATCTGGGGCCAACGTCCTGACTTTC. Its protein is CASSSAGTGGSGANVLTF.

V is TRBV7-2 and J is TRBJ2-2; 11 bases match TRBD2. After removal of 1 base from V and 2 bases from J, the junction contained 3 bases not matched to a gene. CDR1 is SGHTA, CDR2 FQGNSA, per germline. The CDR3 length is 17 residues. The CDR3 region has the DNA TGTGCCAGCAGCTTAGATCGACTAGCGGGAAACACCGGGGAGCTGTTTTTT. Its translation: CASSLDRLAGNTGELFF.

The genes are TRBV6-5 and TRBJ2-1; D possibly corresponds to TRBD2 (6 bases). This CDR3 region has 13 residues. With 5 bases removed from V and 6 bases from J, the gap between germline ends came to 11 bases. Germline V gives CDR1 MNHEY, CDR2 SVGAGI. CDR3 sequence: CASSPPGSNEQFF. The CDR3 DNA follows: TGTGCCAGCAGTCCACCCGGGAGCAATGAGCAGTTCTTC.

The chain joins TRBV18 to TRBJ2-4; weak D call: TRBD1 (6 bases). The CDR3 is 15 amino acids. The V gene's germline CDR1 is KGHSH and CDR2 LQKENI. Trimming left V 4 bases short and J 2 bases short, with 12 bases between. In DNA, the CDR3 is TGTGCCAGCTCACACCAGGGGAATACCAAAAACATTCAGTACTTC. Its protein is CASSHQGNTKNIQYF.

The chain is built from TRBV5-3 and TRBJ2-2, with 8 bases fitting TRBD1. TRBV5-3 is filed as an ORF, its function uncertain. The CDR3 runs 17 residues. The J segment lost 3 bases and the V segment lost 3 bases, leaving 10 bases of the junction unmatched. CDR3 bases: TGTGCCAGAAGCTACGCAGTCGACAGGGGAGACACCGGGGAGCTGTTTTTT. It translates to CARSYAVDRGDTGELFF.